The entry below gives a single T cell receptor beta chain sequence along with its context. Its antigen remains unknown. In germline, CDR1 is SEHNR, CDR2 FQNEAQ (reference sequence). The length of the CDR3 is 14 residues. V gave up 2 bases and J gave up 1 base, with 8 bases separating them. For CDR3 and TCR beta VDJ profiling, genomic DNA was the template used. TCRdb re-called the reads with MiXCR, one entry per CDR3 protein. The sample includes hundreds of thousands of distinct CDR3 sequences, around half of them seen just once. This sample was included in a study of CD8+CD57+ T cells in acquired aplastic anemia. Study at large: DNA from sorted CD4+ and CD8+ cells averaged about 3.2 ug. Whole-study findings and limits: The number of CD8+ CDR3 sequences shared by patients and controls was about 30. With respect to CD8+ Simpson's diversity, patients and controls did not differ significantly.

All sequencing subjects had displayed CD8+CD57+ cell expansion on flow cytometry. Blood samples were obtained from patients who had received no prior therapy. J is TRBJ2-5 and V is TRBV7-9; D is undetermined. This TCR was recovered from a human donor with aplastic anemia. The sequencing input was sorted CD4+, CD8+, or CD8+CD57+ T cells (not recorded which) from PBMCs. CDR3: CASSLIKGQETQYF. CDR3 DNA: TGTGCCAGCAGCTTAATCAAGGGCCAAGAGACCCAGTACTTC.